These T cell receptor beta chains were read from a single sample in a study of regulatory T cells in long-lasting Graves disease. TCRdb itself ran the multiplex PCR reads through MiXCR, one entry per CDR3 protein. The sample lists some 490,000 distinct CDR3 sequences; approximately 12% were seen once. This same sample was also taken into another study, of T cells in Graves' hyperthyroidism and ophthalmopathy.

This sample comprised peripheral blood mononuclear cells (PBMCs), obtained at new diagnosis, from a patient treated with antithyroid drugs. These receptors were obtained from a woman in her twenties or thirties with Graves disease. Both conserved end residues are part of each CDR3. Each record gives: J gene, D gene, clone size, V gene, CDR3 DNA, CDR3 protein. A D gene is named only where the DNA matches it firmly. Rows give clone size only sometimes, using once, few, many, or a class for an expanded clone.

J: TRBJ2-1
D: NA
size: few
V: TRBV30
DNA: TGTGCCTGGGCGGGCATTTCCTACAATGAGCAGTTCTTC
CDR3: CAWAGISYNEQFF

J: TRBJ2-1
D: NA
size: many
V: TRBV11-2
DNA: TGTGCCAGCAGCTTAGGAAAAATCTCGGGGGAAAGAAATGAGCAGTTCTTC
CDR3: CASSLGKISGERNEQFF

J: TRBJ1-1
D: NA
size: NA
V: TRBV6-2/TRBV6-3
DNA: TGTGCCAGCAGTCTCAAATACGGGACTGAAGCTTTCTTT
CDR3: CASSLKYGTEAFF

J: TRBJ2-5
D: NA
size: many
V: TRBV15
DNA: TGTGCCACCAGCCCGATCGACGTGCAAGAGACCCAGTACTTC
CDR3: CATSPIDVQETQYF

J: TRBJ1-1
D: NA
size: NA
V: TRBV5-1
DNA: TGCGCCAGCAGCGCGACAGCTGGAGCTGAAGCTTTCTTT
CDR3: CASSATAGAEAFF

J: TRBJ2-2
D: NA
size: few
V: TRBV5-6
DNA: TGTGCCAGCAGCTTGGCCGGGCTGGAGCTGTTTTTT
CDR3: CASSLAGLELFF

J: TRBJ1-5
D: NA
size: NA
V: TRBV19
DNA: TGTGCCAGTAGTCCCCCTATCACAGGAAGATCCTATCAGCCCCAGCATTTT
CDR3: CASSPPITGRSYQPQHF

J: TRBJ2-7
D: NA
size: many
V: TRBV11-2
DNA: TGTGCCAGCAGCTCGACACCGGGACACTTGGACGAGCAGTACTTC
CDR3: CASSSTPGHLDEQYF

J: TRBJ2-3
D: TRBD2
size: many
V: TRBV5-8
DNA: TGTGCCAGCAGCTGGGGACTAGCGATCACAGATACGCAGTATTTT
CDR3: CASSWGLAITDTQYF

J: TRBJ2-5
D: NA
size: NA
V: TRBV7-9
DNA: TGTGCCAGCAGCTCGCGAAGTAGGGATGGGACCCAGTACTTC
CDR3: CASSSRSRDGTQYF

J: TRBJ2-3
D: TRBD1
size: NA
V: TRBV13
DNA: TGTGCCAGCAGCCCTCTCCAGGGGGAAAAGGATACGCAGTATTTT
CDR3: CASSPLQGEKDTQYF

J: TRBJ1-1
D: NA
size: many
V: TRBV5-1
DNA: TGCGCCAGCAGCTTGGCCAGGCACCCGAACACTGAAGCTTTCTTT
CDR3: CASSLARHPNTEAFF

J: TRBJ1-4
D: NA
size: NA
V: TRBV20-1
DNA: TGCAGTGATCGGGACGGTCGGTATGAAAAACTGTTTTTT
CDR3: CSDRDGRYEKLFF

J: TRBJ1-2
D: TRBD1
size: many
V: TRBV25-1
DNA: TGTGCCAGCAGTGAACCCGGACAGGACTATGGCTACACCTTC
CDR3: CASSEPGQDYGYTF

J: TRBJ2-1
D: NA
size: many
V: TRBV11-2
DNA: TGTGCCAGCAGCTTAGGGGGACTTATCTCCTACAATGAGCAGTTCTTC
CDR3: CASSLGGLISYNEQFF

J: TRBJ2-1
D: NA
size: many
V: TRBV28
DNA: TGTGCCAGCAGTTTTGGGACTTCCCTTAGCAATGAGCAGTTCTTC
CDR3: CASSFGTSLSNEQFF

J: TRBJ1-2
D: TRBD1
size: many
V: TRBV6-1
DNA: TGTGCCAGCAACGACCATAGTGGATTCGTAGGACAGGACAACTATGGCTACACCTTC
CDR3: CASNDHSGFVGQDNYGYTF

J: TRBJ1-1
D: NA
size: many
V: TRBV30
DNA: TGTGCCTGGAGTGTCAGGCAGGGCGAAGCTTTCTTT
CDR3: CAWSVRQGEAFF

J: TRBJ2-5
D: TRBD2
size: few
V: TRBV20-1
DNA: TGCAGTGCTCAGTCTAGGACTAGCTTACAAGAGACCCAGTACTTC
CDR3: CSAQSRTSLQETQYF

J: TRBJ2-3
D: NA
size: many
V: TRBV28
DNA: TGTGCCAGCCATACACAGGGCTTACGGCGCTTAGATACGCAGTATTTT
CDR3: CASHTQGLRRLDTQYF

J: TRBJ1-5
D: NA
size: NA
V: TRBV6-5
DNA: TGTGCCAGCAGTTACCCCCCCTTGGGAGGGATAAACCACTATAGCAATCAGCCCCAGCATTTT
CDR3: CASSYPPLGGINHYSNQPQHF

J: TRBJ2-1
D: TRBD2
size: NA
V: TRBV20-1
DNA: TGCAGTGCACCGGGACTAGCGATAGGAAATGAGCAGTTCTTC
CDR3: CSAPGLAIGNEQFF

J: TRBJ1-2
D: NA
size: NA
V: TRBV9
DNA: TGTGCCAGCAGCGTAGGAGGCGGGTTCGACTATGGCTACACCTTC
CDR3: CASSVGGGFDYGYTF

J: TRBJ2-1
D: NA
size: many
V: TRBV9
DNA: TGTGCCAGCAGCGTAGCCGGGGGGACAGGTGAGCAGTTCTTC
CDR3: CASSVAGGTGEQFF

J: TRBJ2-7
D: TRBD1
size: few
V: TRBV5-8
DNA: TGTGCCAGCAGCTTGTGGGGACAGCGGACGGATGACTCCGAACAGTACTTC
CDR3: CASSLWGQRTDDSEQYF

J: TRBJ1-2
D: NA
size: few
V: TRBV19
DNA: TGTGCCAGTAGTCCCCTCCCCAGGGCATATGGCTACACCTTC
CDR3: CASSPLPRAYGYTF

J: TRBJ2-1
D: TRBD2
size: few
V: TRBV11-2
DNA: TGTGCCAGCAGCCGCGGGGGATACAATGAGCAGTTCTTC
CDR3: CASSRGGYNEQFF

J: TRBJ2-5
D: NA
size: many
V: TRBV20-1
DNA: TGCAGCGCTAAAATGGGGACACCTCAAGAGACCCAGTACTTC
CDR3: CSAKMGTPQETQYF

J: TRBJ2-7
D: TRBD2
size: many
V: TRBV11-2
DNA: TGTGCCAGCAGCCCTCAAGGACTAGCGGGAGTCGAGCAGTACTTC
CDR3: CASSPQGLAGVEQYF

J: TRBJ1-3
D: NA
size: many
V: TRBV11-3
DNA: TGTGCCAGCAGCCGGGACTCCATAAACACCATATATTTT
CDR3: CASSRDSINTIYF

J: TRBJ2-7
D: NA
size: many
V: TRBV11-2
DNA: TGTGCCAGCAAATTTACGGGGGACGGCGAGCAGTACTTC
CDR3: CASKFTGDGEQYF

J: TRBJ2-2
D: TRBD2
size: NA
V: TRBV4-3
DNA: TGCGCCAGCAGCCAAGTACTAGCGGGAGAGGGCGGGGAGCTGTTTTTT
CDR3: CASSQVLAGEGGELFF

J: TRBJ2-1
D: NA
size: NA
V: TRBV7-8
DNA: TGTGCCAGCAGCTTGGTCGGGGAGTACAATGAGCAGTTCTTC
CDR3: CASSLVGEYNEQFF

J: TRBJ2-3
D: TRBD2
size: few
V: TRBV27
DNA: TGTGCCAGAGAAGTAGCGCGGGAGGGCACAGATACGCAGTATTTT
CDR3: CAREVAREGTDTQYF

J: TRBJ2-1
D: NA
size: many
V: TRBV15
DNA: TGTGCCACCAGCAGAGATGGGGCGAACAATGAGCAGTTCTTC
CDR3: CATSRDGANNEQFF

J: TRBJ1-1
D: TRBD1
size: NA
V: TRBV10-1
DNA: TGCGCCAGCAGAATGGGACAGGGGCATCGGGACACTGAAGCTTTCTTT
CDR3: CASRMGQGHRDTEAFF

J: TRBJ1-6
D: TRBD1
size: many
V: TRBV6-5
DNA: TGTGCCAGCAGTTGGGACAGGGTGAACTCACCCCTCCACTTT
CDR3: CASSWDRVNSPLHF

J: TRBJ2-7
D: NA
size: many
V: TRBV11-2
DNA: TGTGCCAGCAGCTCGTTGGGTCACGAGCAGTACTTC
CDR3: CASSSLGHEQYF

J: TRBJ1-2
D: NA
size: NA
V: TRBV18
DNA: TGTGCCAGCTCACAAACCGGCAGGGCTAACTATGGCTACACCTTC
CDR3: CASSQTGRANYGYTF

J: TRBJ2-3
D: NA
size: many
V: TRBV19
DNA: TGTGCCAGTAGTGGGACGGGAGTCCCAGATACGCAGTATTTT
CDR3: CASSGTGVPDTQYF

J: TRBJ2-1
D: NA
size: NA
V: TRBV19
DNA: TGTGCCAGTAGTTTAGTCGGGAGAACCACCTACAATGAGCAGTTCTTC
CDR3: CASSLVGRTTYNEQFF

J: TRBJ2-3
D: TRBD1
size: many
V: TRBV19
DNA: TGTGCCAGTAGGAGACAGGGCCCTTCAGGAGATACGCAGTATTTT
CDR3: CASRRQGPSGDTQYF

J: TRBJ1-1
D: TRBD1
size: NA
V: TRBV28
DNA: TGTGCCAGCGGACAGGGGGACCCTGAAGCTTTCTTT
CDR3: CASGQGDPEAFF

J: TRBJ1-2
D: NA
size: NA
V: TRBV3-1
DNA: TGTGCCAGCAGCCAAGTTAAACAGGGAGGCGGCTACACCTTC
CDR3: CASSQVKQGGGYTF

J: TRBJ2-7
D: TRBD2
size: few
V: TRBV4-1
DNA: TGCGCCAGCAGTAGCAGGACTAGGGGCGACGAGCAGTACTTC
CDR3: CASSSRTRGDEQYF

J: TRBJ1-5
D: NA
size: many
V: TRBV6-5
DNA: TGTGCCAGCAGTTATTTCATCAATCAGCCCCAGCATTTT
CDR3: CASSYFINQPQHF

J: TRBJ1-1
D: NA
size: few
V: TRBV20-1
DNA: TGCAGTGCCACTCCCTTGACGGGTCAGGGATACACTGAAGCTTTCTTT
CDR3: CSATPLTGQGYTEAFF

J: TRBJ2-2
D: NA
size: many
V: TRBV24-1
DNA: TGTGCCACCAGTGATTTGCGGGGGAACACCGGGGAGCTGTTTTTT
CDR3: CATSDLRGNTGELFF

J: TRBJ1-1
D: NA
size: NA
V: TRBV29-1
DNA: TGCAGCGCTGTAGGGGGACCCTTGAACACTGAAGCTTTCTTT
CDR3: CSAVGGPLNTEAFF

J: TRBJ1-3
D: TRBD1
size: many
V: TRBV2
DNA: TGTGCCAGCAGTGAGAACCCGACAGGGACTGGAAACACCATATATTTT
CDR3: CASSENPTGTGNTIYF

J: TRBJ1-1
D: TRBD1
size: once
V: TRBV2
DNA: TGTGCCAGCAGTGGACAGGGGAACGCTGAAGCTTCCTTT
CDR3: CASSGQGNAEASF

J: TRBJ2-3
D: TRBD2
size: few
V: TRBV6-2/TRBV6-3
DNA: TGTGCCAGCACAATGACTAGCGGGAGAGCCACAGATACGCAGTATTTT
CDR3: CASTMTSGRATDTQYF

J: TRBJ2-5
D: TRBD2
size: many
V: TRBV28
DNA: TGTGCCAGCAGACGCGGGACTAGCGGGAGCCAAGAGACCCAGTACTTC
CDR3: CASRRGTSGSQETQYF

J: TRBJ2-7
D: TRBD2
size: once
V: TRBV2
DNA: TGTGCCAGCACGCGTATCAGCGGGAGGCCCTACGAGCAGTACTTC
CDR3: CASTRISGRPYEQYF